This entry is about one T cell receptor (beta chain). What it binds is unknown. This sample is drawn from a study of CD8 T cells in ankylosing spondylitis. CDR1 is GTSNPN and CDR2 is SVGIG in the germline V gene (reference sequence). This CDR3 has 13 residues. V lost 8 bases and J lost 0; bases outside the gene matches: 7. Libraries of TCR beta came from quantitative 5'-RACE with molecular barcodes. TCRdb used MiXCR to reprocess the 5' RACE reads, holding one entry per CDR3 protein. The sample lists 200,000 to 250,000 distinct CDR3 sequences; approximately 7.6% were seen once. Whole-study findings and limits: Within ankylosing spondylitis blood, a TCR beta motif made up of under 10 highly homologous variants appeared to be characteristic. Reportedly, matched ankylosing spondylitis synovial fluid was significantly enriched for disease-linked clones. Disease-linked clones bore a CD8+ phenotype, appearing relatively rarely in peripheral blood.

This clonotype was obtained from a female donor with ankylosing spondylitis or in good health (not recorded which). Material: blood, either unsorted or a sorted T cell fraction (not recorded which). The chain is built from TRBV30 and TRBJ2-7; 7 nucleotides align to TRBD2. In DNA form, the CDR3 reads TGTGCCCTAAGCGGGGAGGTCTCCTACGAGCAGTACTTC. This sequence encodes CALSGEVSYEQYF. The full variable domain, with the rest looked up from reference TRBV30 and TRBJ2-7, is SQTIHQWPATLVQPVGSPLSLECTVEGTSNPNLYWYRQAAGRGLQLLFYSVGIGQISSEVPQNLSASRPQDRQFILSSKKLLLSDSGFYLCALSGEVSYEQYFGPGTRLTVT.